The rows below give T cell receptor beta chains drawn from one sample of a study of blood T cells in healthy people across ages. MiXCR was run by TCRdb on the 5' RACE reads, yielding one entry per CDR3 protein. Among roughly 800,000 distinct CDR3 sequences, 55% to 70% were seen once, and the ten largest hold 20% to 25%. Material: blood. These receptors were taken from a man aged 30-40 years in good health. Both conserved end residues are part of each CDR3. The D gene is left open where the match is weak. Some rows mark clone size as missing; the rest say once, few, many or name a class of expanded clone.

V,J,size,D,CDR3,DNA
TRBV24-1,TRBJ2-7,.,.,CATSDVGTYNEQYF,TGTGCCACCAGTGATGTGGGTACCTACAATGAGCAGTACTTC
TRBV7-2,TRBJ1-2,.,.,CASSQDPNYGYTF,TGTGCCAGCAGCCAAGACCCTAACTATGGCTACACCTTC
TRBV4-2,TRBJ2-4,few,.,CASSRSGTDKNIQYF,TGTGCCAGCAGCCGCTCCGGGACTGACAAAAACATTCAGTACTTC
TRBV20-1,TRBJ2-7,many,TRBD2,CSASGGGSYEQYF,TGCAGTGCCTCTGGGGGGGGCTCCTACGAGCAGTACTTC
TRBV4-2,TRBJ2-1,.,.,CASSQGSRNEQFF,TGTGCCAGCAGCCAAGGTTCGAGGAATGAGCAGTTCTTC
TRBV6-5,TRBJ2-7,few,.,CASSYSGAGLREQYF,TGTGCCAGCAGTTACTCGGGGGCAGGATTGAGGGAGCAGTACTTC
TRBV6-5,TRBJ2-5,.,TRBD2,CASSFGLAGSEETQYF,TGTGCCAGCAGCTTTGGACTAGCGGGGAGTGAAGAGACCCAGTACTTC
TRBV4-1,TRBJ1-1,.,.,CASSEVGKGLTEAFF,TGCGCCAGCAGCGAAGTTGGGAAGGGTTTGACTGAAGCTTTCTTT
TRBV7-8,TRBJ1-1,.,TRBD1,CASSATTGARTEAFF,TGTGCCAGCAGCGCAACGACAGGGGCACGGACTGAAGCTTTCTTT
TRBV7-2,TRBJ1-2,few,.,CASSLIAKGDGYTF,TGTGCCAGCAGCCTAATCGCAAAGGGGGATGGCTACACCTTC
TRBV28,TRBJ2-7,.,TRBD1,CASLKTGANYEQYF,TGTGCCAGCCTGAAGACAGGGGCAAACTACGAGCAGTACTTC
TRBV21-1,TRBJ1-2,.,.,CASSKVRAHSDTNYGYTF,TGTGCCAGCAGCAAAGTGCGGGCTCATAGCGATACTAACTATGGCTACACCTTC
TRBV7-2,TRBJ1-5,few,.,CASSGRGNQPQHF,TGTGCCAGCAGCGGGAGAGGGAATCAGCCCCAGCATTTT
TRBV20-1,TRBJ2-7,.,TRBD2,CSATGRDYEQYF,TGCAGTGCAACTGGGAGGGACTACGAGCAGTACTTC
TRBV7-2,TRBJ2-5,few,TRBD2,CASSSYPGGGETQYF,TGTGCCAGCAGCTCCTACCCCGGGGGAGGGGAGACCCAGTACTTC
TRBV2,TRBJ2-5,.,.,CASSRGVDIQETQYF,TGTGCCAGCAGCCGAGGGGTCGACATCCAAGAGACCCAGTACTTC
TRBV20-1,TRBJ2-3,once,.,CSAKDPLSTDTQYF,TGCAGTGCTAAGGACCCCTTAAGCACAGATACGCAGTATTTT
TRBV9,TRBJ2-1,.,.,CASSAGLTTGDEQFF,TGTGCCAGCAGCGCGGGACTCACCACTGGGGATGAGCAGTTCTTC
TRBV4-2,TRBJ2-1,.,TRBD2,CASSQGASSGRYEQFF,TGTGCCAGCAGCCAAGGGGCTTCTAGCGGGAGATATGAGCAGTTCTTC
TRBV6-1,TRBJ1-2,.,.,CASHPDQGYYGYTF,TGTGCCAGTCACCCAGACCAGGGTTACTATGGCTACACCTTC
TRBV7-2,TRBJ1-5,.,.,CASSLVGFEQPQHF,TGTGCCAGCAGCTTGGTGGGGTTCGAACAGCCCCAGCATTTT
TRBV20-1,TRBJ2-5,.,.,CSAKEGLGTQYF,TGCAGTGCTAAGGAGGGTTTGGGGACCCAGTACTTC
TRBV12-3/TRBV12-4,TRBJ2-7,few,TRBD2,CASSLGAGEPDEQYF,TGTGCCAGCAGTTTGGGTGCGGGGGAACCCGACGAGCAGTACTTC
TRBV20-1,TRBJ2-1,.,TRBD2,CSATGRSSGRYNEQFF,TGCAGTGCTACCGGTCGCTCTAGCGGGAGATACAATGAGCAGTTCTTC
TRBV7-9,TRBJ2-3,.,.,CASSWDSVSDTQYF,TGTGCCAGCAGCTGGGATTCGGTTTCAGATACGCAGTATTTT
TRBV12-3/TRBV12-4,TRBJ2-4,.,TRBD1,CASSRQGRNIQYF,TGTGCCAGCAGTAGACAGGGGAGGAACATTCAGTACTTC
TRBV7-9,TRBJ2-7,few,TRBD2,CASSLEGNGGDEQYF,TGTGCCAGCAGCTTAGAAGGGAACGGGGGGGACGAGCAGTACTTC
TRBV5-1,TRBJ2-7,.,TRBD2,CASSLGLAVEVIPYEQYF,TGCGCCAGCAGTCTAGGACTAGCGGTCGAGGTGATCCCCTACGAGCAGTACTTC
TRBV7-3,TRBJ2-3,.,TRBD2,CASSLTPSATSGGDTQYF,TGTGCCAGCAGCTTAACGCCGTCCGCGACTAGCGGAGGGGATACGCAGTATTTT
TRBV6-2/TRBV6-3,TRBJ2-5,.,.,CASSSRDRWGLSQYF,TGTGCCAGCAGTTCCCGAGACCGCTGGGGACTTTCGCAGTACTTC
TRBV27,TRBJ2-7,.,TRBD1,CASSDRGTAYEQYF,TGTGCCAGCAGTGACAGGGGGACCGCCTACGAGCAGTACTTC
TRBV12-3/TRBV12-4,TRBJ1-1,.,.,CASSLTGGHTEAFF,TGTGCCAGCTCCCTGACGGGGGGTCACACTGAAGCTTTCTTT
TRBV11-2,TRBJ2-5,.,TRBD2,CASSLESSGGETQYF,TGTGCCAGCAGCTTAGAATCTAGCGGTGGAGAGACCCAGTACTTC
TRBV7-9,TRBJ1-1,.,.,CASIPRGSEYVTEAFF,TGTGCCAGCATCCCCAGGGGTTCAGAGTATGTAACTGAAGCTTTCTTT
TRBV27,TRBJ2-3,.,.,CASRYRDTRADTQYF,TGTGCCAGCAGATACCGGGACACCCGGGCAGATACGCAGTATTTT
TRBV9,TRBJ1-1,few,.,CASSLEGDTEAFF,TGTGCCAGCAGCTTAGAAGGGGACACTGAAGCTTTCTTT
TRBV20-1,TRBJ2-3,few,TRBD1,CSARGPGTGEGTDTQYF,TGCAGTGCTAGAGGACCGGGGACAGGGGAGGGGACAGATACGCAGTATTTT
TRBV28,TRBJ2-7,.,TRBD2,CVSSQAGEGSYEQYF,TGTGTCAGCAGTCAAGCGGGAGAGGGTTCCTACGAGCAGTACTTC
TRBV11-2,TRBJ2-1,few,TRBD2,CASSSNSGGADEQFF,TGTGCCAGCAGCTCGAATAGCGGGGGGGCCGATGAGCAGTTCTTC
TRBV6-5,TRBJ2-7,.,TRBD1,CASTEGQGYNEQYF,TGTGCCAGCACGGAGGGACAGGGGTACAACGAGCAGTACTTC
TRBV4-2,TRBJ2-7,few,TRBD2,CASSQETSGSSEQYF,TGTGCCAGCAGCCAAGAGACTAGCGGGAGTAGCGAGCAGTACTTC
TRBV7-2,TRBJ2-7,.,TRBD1,CASSLAHGTGYEQYF,TGTGCCAGCAGCTTAGCACACGGGACAGGCTACGAGCAGTACTTC
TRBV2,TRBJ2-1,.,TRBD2,CASSGAGGPFGEQFF,TGTGCCAGCAGCGGAGCGGGAGGGCCGTTCGGTGAGCAGTTCTTC
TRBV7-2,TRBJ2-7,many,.,CASSLGGGTGTHYEQYF,TGTGCCAGCAGCCTAGGAGGGGGTACAGGCACCCATTACGAGCAGTACTTC
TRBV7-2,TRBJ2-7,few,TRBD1,CASSLVSGTGPSEQYF,TGTGCCAGCAGCTTAGTCTCTGGGACAGGGCCTTCCGAGCAGTACTTC
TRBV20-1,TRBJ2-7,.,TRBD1,CSAPGQTFYEQYF,TGCAGTGCCCCGGGACAGACCTTTTACGAGCAGTACTTC
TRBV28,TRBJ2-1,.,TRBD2,CASIRGTSGNNEQFF,TGTGCCAGCATCCGCGGGACTAGCGGAAACAATGAGCAGTTCTTC
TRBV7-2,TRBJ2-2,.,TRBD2,CASSFSAGGRDTGELFF,TGTGCCAGCAGCTTCTCAGCGGGGGGGCGGGACACCGGGGAGCTGTTTTTT
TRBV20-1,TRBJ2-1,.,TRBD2,CSASFAGGRNEQFF,TGCAGTGCTAGCTTCGCGGGGGGGCGCAATGAGCAGTTCTTC